The entry below describes one T cell receptor beta chain. This entry comes from a study of low-dose radiotherapy and immunotherapy resistance in tumors. Covering alpha and beta chains, TRAV- and TRBV-specific primers were used for the first-strand cDNA. The TCRs were subjected to amplification over around 19 PCR cycles employing a constant-region primer in conjunction with a V-primer adapter. TCRdb re-called the reads through MiXCR, storing one row per CDR3 protein. Here the sample spans 5,000 to 7,000 distinct CDR3 sequences, approximately 71% being singletons. The CDR3 sequence is 14 residues long. Germline CDR1 is SGHRS and CDR2 is YFSETQ. The V and J ends lost 3 bases and 5 bases respectively, with 11 bases between them. Ipilimumab, nivolumab, aspirin, low-dose cyclophosphamide and low-dose radiotherapy were administered to donors.

The clonotype originates from a human donor with advanced metastatic prostate, ovarian, gallbladder or colorectal cancer (not recorded which). This table probably holds off-target reads from a library built for another chain. The V call is TRBV5-1, the J call TRBJ2-2, with D perhaps given as TRBD1 or TRBD2 (5 bases each). The DNA for the CDR3 is TGCGCCAGCAGCTCGGGACGTCCTACCGGGGAGCTGTTTTTT. Its translation is CASSSGRPTGELFF.